These 4 T cell receptor beta chains were sequenced from one sample in a study of blood T cells in healthy people across ages. Combining a sample-barcoded 5' primer with a J-beta primer mix, a second PCR ran for roughly 6 to 11 cycles. TCRdb re-derived calls from the 5' RACE reads in MiXCR, one entry per CDR3 protein. The sample carries about 1.5 million distinct CDR3 sequences, around 39% recorded once. The sample consisted of blood. The receptors shown here come from a woman aged 18-29 years in good health.

This chain connects TRBV7-9 to TRBJ2-5, with D possibly TRBD2 on 7 matching bases. Trimming cost V 6 bases and J 11 bases, with 22 bases left between them. CDR1 and CDR2 from the germline V gene are SEHNR and FQNEAQ (reference sequence). The CDR3 has 14 residues. In DNA form, the CDR3 reads TGTGCCAGCAGTAGGGGGGAGGGCTACAATGAGCAGTACTTC. Protein sequence: CASSRGEGYNEQYF.

This chain connects TRBV29-1 to TRBJ2-3; weak D call: TRBD2 (5 bases). Germline V gene sequence: CDR1 SQVTM, CDR2 ANQGSEA. V lost 0 bases and J 0 bases, leaving 22 bases between the germline ends. This CDR3 is 19 amino acids long. DNA of the CDR3: TGCAGCGTTGAAGATCGTGCACTAGGGCCACGGGGTAGCACAGATACGCAGTATTTT. Its translation is CSVEDRALGPRGSTDTQYF.

This clonotype came up a few times. The chain carries TRBV6-5 and TRBJ2-4; D gene uncertain. There are 16 residues in the CDR3. V lost 0 bases and J lost 0, with 9 bases in between. Per germline, CDR1 MNHEY and CDR2 SVGAGI. CDR3 residues: CASSYSTPLAKNIQYF. The CDR3 DNA follows: TGTGCCAGCAGTTACTCGACACCCCTAGCCAAAAACATTCAGTACTTC.

This clonotype was observed a handful of times. The gene calls are TRBV4-1 and TRBJ2-7, with D tentatively TRBD1 (6 bases). From germline, CDR1 is MGHRA and CDR2 YSYEKL. The CDR3 is 16 residues long. V was clipped by 0 bases and J by 2 bases, with 14 bases between them. CDR3 nucleotide sequence: TGCGCCAGCAGCCAAGATAACTTAGGGACAACCTACGAGCAGTACTTC. Its protein is CASSQDNLGTTYEQYF.